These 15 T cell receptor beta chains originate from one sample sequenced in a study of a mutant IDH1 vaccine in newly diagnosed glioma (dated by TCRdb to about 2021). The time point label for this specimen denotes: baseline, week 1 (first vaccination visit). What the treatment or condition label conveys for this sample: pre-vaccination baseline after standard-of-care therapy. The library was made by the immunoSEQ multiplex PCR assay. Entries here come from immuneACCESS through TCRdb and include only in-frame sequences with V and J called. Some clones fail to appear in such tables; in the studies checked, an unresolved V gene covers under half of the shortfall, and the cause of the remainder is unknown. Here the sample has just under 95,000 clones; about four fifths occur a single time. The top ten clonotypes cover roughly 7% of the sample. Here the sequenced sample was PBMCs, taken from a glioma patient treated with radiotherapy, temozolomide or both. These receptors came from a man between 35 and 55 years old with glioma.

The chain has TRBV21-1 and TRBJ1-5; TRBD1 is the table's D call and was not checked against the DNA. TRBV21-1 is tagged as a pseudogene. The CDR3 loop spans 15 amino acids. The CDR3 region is CASSKDRGGNQPQHF. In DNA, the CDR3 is TGTGCCAGCAGCAAAGACAGGGGCGGCAATCAGCCCCAGCATTTT.

The CDR3 DNA follows: TGTGCCAGCCAGGAGCGGCGAAAGATGAATACGCAGTATTTT. It codes for CASQERRKMNTQYF. The chain joins TRBV27 to TRBJ2-3, with D perhaps matching TRBD2 (5 bases). This CDR3 contains 14 residues. Germline V gives CDR1 MNHEY, CDR2 SMNVEV (reference sequence). With 8 bases removed from V and 7 bases from J, the gap between germline ends came to 19 bases.

The chain's CDR3 is CAISGEEKNTGELFF. CDR3 DNA sequence: TGTGCCATCAGTGGTGAGGAGAAGAACACCGGGGAGCTGTTTTTT. The chain employs TRBV10-3 and TRBJ2-2; no reliable D call. This CDR3 comprises 15 residues. The germline gives CDR1 ENHRY, CDR2 SYGVKD. The V end was cut by 4 bases, the J end by 1 base, with 10 bases between.

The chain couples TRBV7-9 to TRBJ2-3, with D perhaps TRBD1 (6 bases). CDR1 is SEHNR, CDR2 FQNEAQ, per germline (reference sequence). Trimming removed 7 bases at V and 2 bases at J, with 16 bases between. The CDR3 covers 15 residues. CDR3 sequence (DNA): TGTGCCAGCACCACAGGGTACTACCCCACAGATACGCAGTATTTT. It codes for CASTTGYYPTDTQYF.

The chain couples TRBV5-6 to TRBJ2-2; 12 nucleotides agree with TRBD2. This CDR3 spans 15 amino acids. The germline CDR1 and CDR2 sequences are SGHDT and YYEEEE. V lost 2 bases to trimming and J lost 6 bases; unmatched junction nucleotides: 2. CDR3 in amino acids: CASSFTSGGSGELFF. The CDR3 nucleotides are TGTGCCAGCAGCTTTACTAGCGGGGGGTCCGGGGAGCTGTTTTTT.

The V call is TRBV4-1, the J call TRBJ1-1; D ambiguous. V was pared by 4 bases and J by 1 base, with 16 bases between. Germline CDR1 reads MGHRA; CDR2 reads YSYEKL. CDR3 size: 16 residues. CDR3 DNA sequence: TGCGCCAGCAGCCGAAGAAGCGGGATCACGAACACTGAAGCTTTCTTT. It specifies CASSRRSGITNTEAFF.

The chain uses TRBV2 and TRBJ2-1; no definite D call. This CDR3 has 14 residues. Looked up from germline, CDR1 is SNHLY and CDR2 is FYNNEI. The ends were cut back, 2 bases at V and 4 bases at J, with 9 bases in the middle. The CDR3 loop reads CASSEQAVYNEQFF. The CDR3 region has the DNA TGTGCCAGCAGTGAACAGGCGGTATACAATGAGCAGTTCTTC.

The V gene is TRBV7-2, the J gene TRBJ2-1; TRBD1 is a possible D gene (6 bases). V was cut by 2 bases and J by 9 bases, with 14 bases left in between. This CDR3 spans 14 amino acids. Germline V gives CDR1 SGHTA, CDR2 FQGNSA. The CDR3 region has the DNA TGTGCCAGCAGCTTACAGGGTGGGGGCACTGAGCAGTTCTTC. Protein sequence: CASSLQGGGTEQFF. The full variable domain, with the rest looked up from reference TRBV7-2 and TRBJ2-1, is GAGVSQSPSNKVTEKGKDVELRCDPISGHTALYWYRQSLGQGLEFLIYFQGNSAPDKSGLPSDRFSAERTGGSVSTLTIQRTQQEDSAVYLCASSLQGGGTEQFFGPGTRLTVL.

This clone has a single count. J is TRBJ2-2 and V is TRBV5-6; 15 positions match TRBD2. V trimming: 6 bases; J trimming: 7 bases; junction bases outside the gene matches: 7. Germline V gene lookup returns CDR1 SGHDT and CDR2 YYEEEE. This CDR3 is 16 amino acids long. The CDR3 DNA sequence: TGTGCCAGCAACCCTAGGACTAGCGGGGGGGACGGGGAGCTGTTTTTT. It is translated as CASNPRTSGGDGELFF. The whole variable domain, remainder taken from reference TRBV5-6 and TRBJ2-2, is DAGVTQSPTHLIKTRGQQVTLRCSPKSGHDTVSWYQQALGQGPQFIFQYYEEEERQRGNFPDRFSGHQFPNYSSELNVNALLLGDSALYLCASNPRTSGGDGELFFGEGSRLTVL.

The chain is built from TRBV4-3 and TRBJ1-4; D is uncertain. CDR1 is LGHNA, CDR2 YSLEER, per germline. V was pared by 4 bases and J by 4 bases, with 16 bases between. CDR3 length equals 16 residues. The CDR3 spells CASSPSWGGSNEKLFF. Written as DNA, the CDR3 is TGCGCCAGCAGCCCTTCTTGGGGAGGGAGTAATGAAAAACTGTTTTTT.

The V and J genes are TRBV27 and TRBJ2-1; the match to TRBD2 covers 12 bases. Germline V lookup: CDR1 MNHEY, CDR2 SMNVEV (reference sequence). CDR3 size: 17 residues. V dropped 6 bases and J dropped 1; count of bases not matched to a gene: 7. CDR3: CASSRRLAGVSYNEQFF. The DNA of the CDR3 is TGTGCCAGCAGCCGGCGACTAGCGGGAGTATCCTACAATGAGCAGTTCTTC.

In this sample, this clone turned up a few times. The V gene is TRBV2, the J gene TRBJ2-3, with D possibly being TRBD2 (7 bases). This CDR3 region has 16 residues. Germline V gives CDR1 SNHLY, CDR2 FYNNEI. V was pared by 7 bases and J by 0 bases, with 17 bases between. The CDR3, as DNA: TGTGCCAGCAAAGTTCTGGCGGGGGCTAGCACAGATACGCAGTATTTT. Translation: CASKVLAGASTDTQYF.

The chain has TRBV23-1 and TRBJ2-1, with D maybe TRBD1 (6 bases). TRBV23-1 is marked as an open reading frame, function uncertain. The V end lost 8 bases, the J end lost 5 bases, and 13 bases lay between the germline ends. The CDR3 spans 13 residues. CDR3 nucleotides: TGCGCCAGCGAGCAGGGGAACAACAATGAGCAGTTCTTC. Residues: CASEQGNNNEQFF.

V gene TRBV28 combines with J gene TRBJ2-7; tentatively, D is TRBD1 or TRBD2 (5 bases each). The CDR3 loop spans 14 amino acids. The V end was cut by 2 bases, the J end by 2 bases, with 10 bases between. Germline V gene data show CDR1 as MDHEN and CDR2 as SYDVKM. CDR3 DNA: TGTGCCAGCAGTTTAAAGGGACCCACCTACGAGCAGTACTTC. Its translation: CASSLKGPTYEQYF.

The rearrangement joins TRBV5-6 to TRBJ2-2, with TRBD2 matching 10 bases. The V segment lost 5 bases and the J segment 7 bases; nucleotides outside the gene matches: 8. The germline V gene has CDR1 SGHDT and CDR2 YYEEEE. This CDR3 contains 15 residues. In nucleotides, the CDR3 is TGTGCCAGCAGGGGAGCGGGAGGGCCGGTCGGGGAGCTGTTTTTT. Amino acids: CASRGAGGPVGELFF.